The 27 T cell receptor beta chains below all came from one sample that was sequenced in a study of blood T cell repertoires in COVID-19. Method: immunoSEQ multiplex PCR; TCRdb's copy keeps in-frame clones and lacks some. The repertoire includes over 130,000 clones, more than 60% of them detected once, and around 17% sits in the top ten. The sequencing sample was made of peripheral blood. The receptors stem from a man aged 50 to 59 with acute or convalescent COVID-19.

The CDR3 region is CASSLAGSGGSPSIQYF. CDR3 in DNA: TGCGCCAGCAGCTTGGCGGGTAGCGGGGGCTCGCCGAGCATTCAGTACTTC. This rearrangement joins TRBV5-1 to TRBJ2-4; 9 positions agree with TRBD2. Germline-derived CDR1 and CDR2 are SGHRS and YFSETQ. This CDR3 region has 17 residues. V lost 0 bases, J lost 9 bases, and 13 bases stayed unmatched.

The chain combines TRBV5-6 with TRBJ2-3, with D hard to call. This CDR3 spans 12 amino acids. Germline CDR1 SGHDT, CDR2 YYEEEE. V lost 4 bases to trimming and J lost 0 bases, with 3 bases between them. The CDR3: CASSLSTDTQYF. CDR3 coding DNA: TGTGCCAGCAGCCTTAGCACAGATACGCAGTATTTT.

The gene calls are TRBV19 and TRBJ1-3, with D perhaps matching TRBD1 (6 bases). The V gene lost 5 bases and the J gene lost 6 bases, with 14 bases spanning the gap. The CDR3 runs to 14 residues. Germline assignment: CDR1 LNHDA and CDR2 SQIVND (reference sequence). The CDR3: CASSSGTPSNTIYF. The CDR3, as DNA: TGTGCCAGTAGTTCCGGGACACCTTCAAACACCATATATTTT.

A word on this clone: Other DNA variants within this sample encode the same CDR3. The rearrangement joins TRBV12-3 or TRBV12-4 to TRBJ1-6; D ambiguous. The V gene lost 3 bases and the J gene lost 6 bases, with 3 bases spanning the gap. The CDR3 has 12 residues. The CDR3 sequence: CASSFSNSPLHF. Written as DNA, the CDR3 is TGTGCCAGCAGTTTTAGTAATTCACCCCTCCACTTT.

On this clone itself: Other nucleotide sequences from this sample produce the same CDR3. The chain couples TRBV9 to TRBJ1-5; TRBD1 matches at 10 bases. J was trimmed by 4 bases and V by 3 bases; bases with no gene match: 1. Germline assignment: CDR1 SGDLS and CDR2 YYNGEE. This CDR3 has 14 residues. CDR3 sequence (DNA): TGTGCCAGCAGCGGGACAGGGGGTAATCAGCCCCAGCATTTT. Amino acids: CASSGTGGNQPQHF.

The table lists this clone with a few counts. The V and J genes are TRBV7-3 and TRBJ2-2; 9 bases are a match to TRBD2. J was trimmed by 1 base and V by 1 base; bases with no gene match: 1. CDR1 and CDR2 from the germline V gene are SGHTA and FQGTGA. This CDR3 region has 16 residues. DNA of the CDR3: TGTGCCAGCAGCTTAAGTAGCGGGGGGAACACCGGGGAGCTGTTTTTT. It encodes CASSLSSGGNTGELFF.

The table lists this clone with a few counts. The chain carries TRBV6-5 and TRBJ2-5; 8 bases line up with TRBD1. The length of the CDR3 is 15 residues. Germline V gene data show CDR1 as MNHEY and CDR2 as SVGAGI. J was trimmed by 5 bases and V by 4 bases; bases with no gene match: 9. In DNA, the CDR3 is TGTGCCAGCAGTTGGTCCCAGGGGGCTTGGGAGACCCAGTACTTC. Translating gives CASSWSQGAWETQYF.

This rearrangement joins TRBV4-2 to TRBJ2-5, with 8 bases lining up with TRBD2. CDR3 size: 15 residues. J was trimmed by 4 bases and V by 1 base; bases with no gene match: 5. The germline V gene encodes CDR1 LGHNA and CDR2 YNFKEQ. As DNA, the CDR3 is TGTGCCAGCAGCCAAGCCGGGGGGGCCGCAGAGACCCAGTACTTC. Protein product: CASSQAGGAAETQYF.

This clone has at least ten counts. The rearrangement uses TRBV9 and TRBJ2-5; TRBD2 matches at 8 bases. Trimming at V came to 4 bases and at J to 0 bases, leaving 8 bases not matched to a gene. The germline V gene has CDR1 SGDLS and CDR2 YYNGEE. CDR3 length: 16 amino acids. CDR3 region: CASSPSGLGYQETQYF. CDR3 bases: TGTGCCAGCAGCCCCTCGGGACTAGGGTACCAAGAGACCCAGTACTTC.

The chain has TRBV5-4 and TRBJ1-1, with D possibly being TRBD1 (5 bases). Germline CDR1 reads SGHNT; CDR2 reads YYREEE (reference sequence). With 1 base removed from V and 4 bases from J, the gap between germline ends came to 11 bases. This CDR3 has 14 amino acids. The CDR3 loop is CASSLWGQGTEAFF. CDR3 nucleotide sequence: TGTGCCAGCAGCTTGTGGGGCCAGGGCACTGAAGCTTTCTTT.

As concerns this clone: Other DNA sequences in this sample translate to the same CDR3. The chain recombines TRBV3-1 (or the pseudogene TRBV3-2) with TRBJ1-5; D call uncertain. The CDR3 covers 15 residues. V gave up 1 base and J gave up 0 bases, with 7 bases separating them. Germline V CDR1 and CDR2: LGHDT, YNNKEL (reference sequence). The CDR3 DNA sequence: TGTGCCAGCAGCCAAGGACAAGATAGCAATCAGCCCCAGCATTTT. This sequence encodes CASSQGQDSNQPQHF.

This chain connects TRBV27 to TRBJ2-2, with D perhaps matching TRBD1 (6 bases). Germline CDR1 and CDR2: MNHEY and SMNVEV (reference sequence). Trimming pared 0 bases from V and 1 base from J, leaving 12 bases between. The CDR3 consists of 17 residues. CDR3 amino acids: CASSLSSGGGNTGELFF. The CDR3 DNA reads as TGTGCCAGCAGTTTATCGAGTGGGGGCGGGAACACCGGGGAGCTGTTTTTT.

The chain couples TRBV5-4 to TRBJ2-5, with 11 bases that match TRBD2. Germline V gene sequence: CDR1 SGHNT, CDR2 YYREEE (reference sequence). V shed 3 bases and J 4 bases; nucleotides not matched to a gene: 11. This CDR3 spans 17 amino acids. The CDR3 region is CASSWESTSGGRETQYF. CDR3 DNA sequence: TGTGCCAGCAGCTGGGAGAGTACTAGCGGGGGAAGAGAGACCCAGTACTTC.

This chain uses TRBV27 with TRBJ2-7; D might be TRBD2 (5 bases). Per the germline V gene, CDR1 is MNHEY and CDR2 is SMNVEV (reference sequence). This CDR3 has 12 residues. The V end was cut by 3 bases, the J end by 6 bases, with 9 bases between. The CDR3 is CASSFHGGEQYV. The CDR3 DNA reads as TGTGCCAGCAGTTTCCACGGAGGCGAGCAGTACGTC.

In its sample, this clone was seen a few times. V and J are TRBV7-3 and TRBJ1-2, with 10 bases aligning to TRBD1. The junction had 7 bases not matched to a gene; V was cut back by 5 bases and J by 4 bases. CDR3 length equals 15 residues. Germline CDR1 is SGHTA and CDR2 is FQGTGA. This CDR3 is CASSPGQGGGYGYTF. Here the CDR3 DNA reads TGTGCCAGCAGCCCCGGACAGGGGGGCGGCTATGGCTACACCTTC.

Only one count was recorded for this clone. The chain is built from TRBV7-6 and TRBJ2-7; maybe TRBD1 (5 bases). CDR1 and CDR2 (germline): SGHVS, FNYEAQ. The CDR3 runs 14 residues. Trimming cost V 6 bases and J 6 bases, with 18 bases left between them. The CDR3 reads CASSQQAQGGEQYV. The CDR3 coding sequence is TGTGCCAGCAGTCAACAGGCCCAGGGCGGCGAGCAGTACGTC.

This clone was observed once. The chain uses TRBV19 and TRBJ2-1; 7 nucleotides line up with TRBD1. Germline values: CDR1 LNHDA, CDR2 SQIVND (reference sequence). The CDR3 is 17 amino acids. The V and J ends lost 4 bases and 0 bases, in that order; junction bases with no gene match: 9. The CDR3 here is CASSSRRTGGSYNEQFF. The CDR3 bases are TGTGCCAGTAGTAGCCGAAGGACAGGAGGCTCCTACAATGAGCAGTTCTTC.

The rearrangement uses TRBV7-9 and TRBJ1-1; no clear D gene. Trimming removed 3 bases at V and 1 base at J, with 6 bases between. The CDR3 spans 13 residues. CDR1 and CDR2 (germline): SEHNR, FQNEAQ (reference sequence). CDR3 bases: TGTGCCAGCAGCTTCACACAGAACACTGAAGCTTTCTTT. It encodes CASSFTQNTEAFF.

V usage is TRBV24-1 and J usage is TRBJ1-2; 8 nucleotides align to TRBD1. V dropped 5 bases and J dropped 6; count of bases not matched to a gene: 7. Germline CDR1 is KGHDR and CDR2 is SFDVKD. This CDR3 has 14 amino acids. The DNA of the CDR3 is TGTGCCACCAGTGCTGACAGGGGTTTGGATGGCTACACCTTC. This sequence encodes CATSADRGLDGYTF.

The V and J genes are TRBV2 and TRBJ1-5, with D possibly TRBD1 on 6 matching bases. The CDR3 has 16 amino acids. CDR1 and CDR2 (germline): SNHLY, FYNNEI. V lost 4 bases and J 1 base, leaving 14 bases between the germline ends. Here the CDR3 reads CASSALLRGSNQPQHF. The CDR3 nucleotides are TGTGCCAGCAGTGCCCTTTTAAGGGGGAGCAATCAGCCCCAGCATTTT.

CDR3 nucleotides: TGTGCCAGCAGCCGGTCGGGGGGCGGAAGCGAGCAGTACTTC. Translating it yields CASSRSGGGSEQYF. V and J are TRBV7-3 and TRBJ2-7; TRBD2 might be the D (7 bases). In germline, CDR1 is SGHTA, CDR2 FQGTGA. V was shortened by 5 bases and J by 6 bases, with 17 bases between the two germline ends. The CDR3 has 14 amino acids.

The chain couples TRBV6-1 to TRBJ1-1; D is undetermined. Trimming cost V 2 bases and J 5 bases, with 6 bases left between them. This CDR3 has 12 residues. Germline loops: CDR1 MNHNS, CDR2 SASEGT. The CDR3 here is CASSELVTEAFF. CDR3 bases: TGTGCCAGCAGTGAATTAGTGACTGAAGCTTTCTTT.

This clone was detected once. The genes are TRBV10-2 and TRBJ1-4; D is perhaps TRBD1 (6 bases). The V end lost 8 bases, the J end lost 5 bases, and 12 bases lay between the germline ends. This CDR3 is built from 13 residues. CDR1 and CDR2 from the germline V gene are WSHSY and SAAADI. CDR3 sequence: CASHGQPNEKLFF. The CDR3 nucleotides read TGCGCCAGCCACGGACAGCCAAATGAAAAACTGTTTTTT.

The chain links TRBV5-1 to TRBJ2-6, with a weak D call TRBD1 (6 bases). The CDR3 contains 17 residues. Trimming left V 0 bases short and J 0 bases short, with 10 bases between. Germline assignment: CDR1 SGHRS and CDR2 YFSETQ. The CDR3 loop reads CASSLVAGASGANVLTF. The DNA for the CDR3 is TGCGCCAGCAGCTTGGTGGCAGGGGCCTCTGGGGCCAACGTCCTGACTTTC.

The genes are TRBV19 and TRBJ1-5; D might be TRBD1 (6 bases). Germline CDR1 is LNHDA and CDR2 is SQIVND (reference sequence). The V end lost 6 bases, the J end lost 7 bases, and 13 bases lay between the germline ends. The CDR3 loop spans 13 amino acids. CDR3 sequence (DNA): TGTGCCAGTAGCCGAGGGGGGGTGCAGCCCCAGCATTTT. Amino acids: CASSRGGVQPQHF.

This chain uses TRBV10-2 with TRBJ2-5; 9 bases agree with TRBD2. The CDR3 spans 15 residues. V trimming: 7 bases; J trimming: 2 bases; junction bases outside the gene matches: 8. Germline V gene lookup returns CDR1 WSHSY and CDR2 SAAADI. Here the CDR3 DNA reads TGCGCCAGCACGGAGCCTCTAGCGGGGCAAGAGACCCAGTACTTC. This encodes CASTEPLAGQETQYF.

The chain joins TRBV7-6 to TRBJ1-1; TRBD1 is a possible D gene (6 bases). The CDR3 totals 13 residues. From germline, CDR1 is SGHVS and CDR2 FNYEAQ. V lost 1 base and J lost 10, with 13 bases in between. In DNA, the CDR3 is TGTGCCAGCAGCTTAGGAGGGACATGGGGAGCTTTCTTT. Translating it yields CASSLGGTWGAFF.